A single sample is the source of the 2 T cell receptor beta chains below, sequenced in a study of PD-1 blockade in classical Hodgkin lymphoma. TCRdb's table, derived via immunoSEQ multiplex PCR, lists solely in-frame clones and lacks some. The sample has approximately 89,000 clones, over 70% seen once. Each and every patient relapsed after autologous stem cell transplantation, and patients got differing brentuximab vedotin exposure. The material sequenced was peripheral blood mononuclear cells (PBMCs), taken at baseline. These receptors all come from a human donor with classical Hodgkin lymphoma.

In this sample, this clone turned up once. The V gene is TRBV5-5, the J gene TRBJ2-1, with 15 bases matching TRBD2. Germline assignment: CDR1 SGHKS and CDR2 YYEKEE (reference sequence). The CDR3 loop spans 17 amino acids. V was clipped by 4 bases and J by 7 bases; unmatched bases: 9. The CDR3 coding sequence is TGTGCCAGCAGCCTGATCCCGGGACTAGCGGGAGGAAATGAGCAGTTCTTC. Protein sequence: CASSLIPGLAGGNEQFF.

Written as DNA, the CDR3 is TGTGCCAGCAGCTACCCGGGAGACACCATATATTTT. Translation gives CASSYPGDTIYF. The chain combines TRBV5-4 with TRBJ1-3; D is unresolved. Germline V gene data show CDR1 as SGHNT and CDR2 as YYREEE (reference sequence). This CDR3 is built from 12 residues. Trimming pared 3 bases from V and 8 bases from J, leaving 9 bases between.